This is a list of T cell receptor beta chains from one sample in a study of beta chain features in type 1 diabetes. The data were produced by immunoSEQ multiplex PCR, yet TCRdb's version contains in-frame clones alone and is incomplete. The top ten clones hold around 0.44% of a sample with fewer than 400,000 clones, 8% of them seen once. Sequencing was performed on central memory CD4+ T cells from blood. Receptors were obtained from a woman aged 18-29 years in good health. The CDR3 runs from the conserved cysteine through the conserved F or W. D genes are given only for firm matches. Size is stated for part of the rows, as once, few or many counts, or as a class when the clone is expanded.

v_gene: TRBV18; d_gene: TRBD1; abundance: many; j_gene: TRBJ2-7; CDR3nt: TGTGCCAGCTCACCTAATTCCGGGACAGGGGGCTTCCACGAGCAGTACTTC; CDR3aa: CASSPNSGTGGFHEQYF
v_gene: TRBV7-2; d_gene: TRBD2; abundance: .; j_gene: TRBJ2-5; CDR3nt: TGTGCCAGCAGCTTTCGACTAGCGGCACAAGAGACCCAGTACTTC; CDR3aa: CASSFRLAAQETQYF
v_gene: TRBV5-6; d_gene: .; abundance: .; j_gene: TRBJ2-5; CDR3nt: TGTGCCAGCAGCTCTACGGGGCACCAAGAGACCCAGTACTTC; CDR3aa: CASSSTGHQETQYF
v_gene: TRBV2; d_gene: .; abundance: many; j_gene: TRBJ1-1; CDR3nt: TGTGCCAGCAACCATCAGACACCGAACACTGAAGCTTTCTTT; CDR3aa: CASNHQTPNTEAFF
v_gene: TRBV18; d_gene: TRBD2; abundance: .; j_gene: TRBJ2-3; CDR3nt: TGTGCCAGCTCACCCGCTAGCGGCCCAACAGATACGCAGTATTTT; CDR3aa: CASSPASGPTDTQYF
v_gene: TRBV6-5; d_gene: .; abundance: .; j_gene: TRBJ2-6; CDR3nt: TGTGCCAGCAGTGCAGGGCCCGGGGCCAACGTCCTGACTTTC; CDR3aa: CASSAGPGANVLTF
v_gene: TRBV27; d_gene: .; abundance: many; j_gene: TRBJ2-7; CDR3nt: TGTGCCAGCAGTTTATATGGGGGGTACGAGCAGTACTTC; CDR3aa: CASSLYGGYEQYF
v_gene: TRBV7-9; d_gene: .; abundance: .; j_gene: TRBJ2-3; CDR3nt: TGTGCCTGCAACGAAGGGGGAGATACGCAGTATTTT; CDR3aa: CACNEGGDTQYF
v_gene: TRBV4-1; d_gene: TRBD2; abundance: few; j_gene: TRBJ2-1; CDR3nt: TGCGCCAGCAGCCACGGCCTAGCGGGAGGGACGAATGAGCAGTTCTTC; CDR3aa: CASSHGLAGGTNEQFF
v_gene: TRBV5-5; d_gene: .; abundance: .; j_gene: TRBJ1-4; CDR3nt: TGTGCCAGCAGCTTGGGTAGCATCGTTGAGTATAATGAAAAACTGTTTTTT; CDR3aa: CASSLGSIVEYNEKLFF
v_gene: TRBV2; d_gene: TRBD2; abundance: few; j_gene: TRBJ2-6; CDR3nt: TGTGCCAGCAGTAGGGAGGGCTCTGGGGCCAACGTCCTGACTTTC; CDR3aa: CASSREGSGANVLTF
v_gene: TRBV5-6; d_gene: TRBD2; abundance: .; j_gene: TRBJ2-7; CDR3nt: TGTGCCAGCACAACCGGGACTAGGGTTCACGAGCAGTACTTC; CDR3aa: CASTTGTRVHEQYF
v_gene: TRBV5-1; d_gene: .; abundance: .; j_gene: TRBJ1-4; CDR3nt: TGCGCCAGCAGCTTGGCCCCAGGGAGTGATGAAAAACTGTTTTTT; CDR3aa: CASSLAPGSDEKLFF
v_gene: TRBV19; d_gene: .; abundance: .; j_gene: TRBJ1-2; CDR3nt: TGTGCCAGTAGTAAACTCTCAGCGAAGGGCTATGGCTACACCTTC; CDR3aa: CASSKLSAKGYGYTF
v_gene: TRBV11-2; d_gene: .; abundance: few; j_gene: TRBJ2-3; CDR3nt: TGTGCCAGCAGCTTATTAGGTGGCCCCACAGATACGCAGTATTTT; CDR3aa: CASSLLGGPTDTQYF
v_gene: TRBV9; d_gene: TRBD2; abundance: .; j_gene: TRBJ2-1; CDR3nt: TGTGCCAGCAGCGTAAGAGGTGCCAGGGAGGGTGAGCAGTTCTTC; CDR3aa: CASSVRGAREGEQFF